Listed below are T cell receptor beta chains from one sample, sequenced in a study of blood T cell repertoires in COVID-19. Produced via immunoSEQ multiplex PCR; TCRdb's table is partial and in-frame only. The sample has roughly 280,000 clones, around nine tenths seen once. The sequencing sample was made of peripheral blood. The receptors were sampled from a man aged 35 to 55 with active or convalescent COVID-19. CDR3s include the opening cysteine and the closing phenylalanine or tryptophan. The order of the fields is clone size, D gene, J gene, V gene, CDR3 DNA, CDR3 protein. The D gene is left open where the match is weak. A clone size is listed for some rows: how often the clone was seen (once, few, many), or a class if it is expanded.

>-|-|TRBJ2-3|TRBV4-2
TGTGCCAGCAGCCCCGGGAGCCCAACAGATACGCAGTATTTT
CASSPGSPTDTQYF
>-|TRBD2|TRBJ2-1|TRBV7-2
TGTGCCAGCAGTAATAAAAGCGGGAACCCCTACAATGAGCAGTTCTTC
CASSNKSGNPYNEQFF
>-|TRBD1|TRBJ2-7|TRBV5-1
TGCGCCAGCAGTCCCAACGCCGGGACAGGGGTATACGAGCAGTACTTC
CASSPNAGTGVYEQYF
>-|-|TRBJ1-1|TRBV4-2
TGTGCCAGCAGCCAAGAGGTGCAGGGGAGTGGGAACACTGAAGCTTTCTTT
CASSQEVQGSGNTEAFF
>-|-|TRBJ1-4|TRBV4-1
TGCGCCAGCAGCCCCCAGTGGCAGGGTGACGAAAAACTGTTTTTT
CASSPQWQGDEKLFF
>-|-|TRBJ2-5|TRBV6-5
TGTGCCAGCAGCACAACCTGGACAGTAGAGACCCAGTACTTC
CASSTTWTVETQYF
>few|TRBD1|TRBJ1-2|TRBV3-1/TRBV3-2
TGTGCCAGCAGCCAAGAGTCCAGGGGGCTTGCCAACTATGGCTACACCTTC
CASSQESRGLANYGYTF
>-|-|TRBJ2-2|TRBV7-9
TGTGCCAGCAGCTTAGAGGGGGTCCGGGAGCTGTTTTTT
CASSLEGVRELFF
>-|-|TRBJ2-2|TRBV6-6
TGTGCCAGCTCTCTTCTCGGGGTTCCCGGGGAGCTGTTTTTT
CASSLLGVPGELFF
>-|-|TRBJ2-2|TRBV9
TGTGCCAGCAGCGTAGATGGGGGCAGGAACACCGGGGAGCTGTTTTTT
CASSVDGGRNTGELFF
>once|-|TRBJ1-3|TRBV2
TGTGCCAGCATCCAGACAGCTGGCTCTGGAAACACCATATATTTT
CASIQTAGSGNTIYF
>-|TRBD2|TRBJ2-3|TRBV7-3
TGTGCCAGCAGCTCGACGACTAGCGGGGATCCAGATACGCAGTATTTT
CASSSTTSGDPDTQYF
>-|-|TRBJ1-2|TRBV24-1
TGTGCCACCAGTGATTTGACAGGGTATGGCTACACCTTC
CATSDLTGYGYTF
>-|-|TRBJ1-1|TRBV18
TGTGCCAGCTCACTGTATACGCGACCCGGGCTTCAGGGCACTGAAGCTTTCTTT
CASSLYTRPGLQGTEAFF
>-|-|TRBJ2-1|TRBV9
TGTGCCAGCAGCGTAGAAATTCGAGGTGAGCAGTTCTTC
CASSVEIRGEQFF
>-|-|TRBJ2-7|TRBV9
TGTGCCAGCAGCGTTGGCAGGTCGAACTCCTACGAGCAGTACTTC
CASSVGRSNSYEQYF
>-|TRBD1|TRBJ1-2|TRBV2
TGTGCCAGCAGGGCTACAGGGGGAGGGTATGGCTACACCTTC
CASRATGGGYGYTF
>-|-|TRBJ1-1|TRBV28
TGTGCCAGCAACCGGGAAGACATGAACACTGAAGCTTTCTTT
CASNREDMNTEAFF
>-|-|TRBJ1-5|TRBV15
TGTGCCACCAGCATACGTTTGGGGGGGCGGCCTGGGAGCAATCAGCCCCAGCATTTT
CATSIRLGGRPGSNQPQHF
>-|-|TRBJ1-1|TRBV19
TGTGCCAGTACCCGGTTCGAAGGGAGTACCTCGGCTTTCTTT
CASTRFEGSTSAFF